This is a list of T cell receptor beta chains from one sample in a study of T cell changes during pregnancy in multiple sclerosis. Method: immunoSEQ multiplex PCR; TCRdb's copy keeps in-frame clones and lacks some. The repertoire holds around 57,000 clones, with around 90% as singletons. Sequenced here: peripheral blood, sampled in the third trimester of pregnancy. All receptors derive from a female donor in good health, enrolled as a control in a pregnancy study. Both conserved end residues are part of each CDR3. Each record gives: D gene, V gene, clone size, J gene, CDR3 DNA, CDR3 protein. A D gene is named only where the DNA matches it firmly. Clone size is shown for a subset of rows, as once, few, many or a class of expanded clone.

>TRBD1|TRBV7-9|NA|TRBJ1-6
TGTGCCAGCAGCTTTGGACAGGTCAATTCACCCCTCCACTTT
CASSFGQVNSPLHF
>TRBD1|TRBV28|once|TRBJ1-2
TGTGCCAGCGGACAGGCGGCTGGCTACACCTTC
CASGQAAGYTF
>TRBD1|TRBV19|NA|TRBJ2-2
TGTGCCAGTAGTGTACAGGGGGGAGGGGAGCTGTTTTTT
CASSVQGGGELFF
>TRBD1|TRBV2|NA|TRBJ2-2
TGTGCCAGCCACAGGGGAACCGGGGAGCTGTTTTTT
CASHRGTGELFF
>TRBD2|TRBV27|NA|TRBJ2-2
TGTGCCAGCAGTTTCGTTCTCCTAGCGGGAGATCCCGGGGAGCTGTTTTTT
CASSFVLLAGDPGELFF
>TRBD2|TRBV19|NA|TRBJ2-1
TGTGCCAGCCATCCTAGCGGGAGTAATGAGCAGTTCTTC
CASHPSGSNEQFF
>TRBD2|TRBV6-1|few|TRBJ2-7
TGTGCCAGCAGTGAACTAGCGGGAGGGCCCGACGAGCAGTACTTC
CASSELAGGPDEQYF
>NA|TRBV5-6|NA|TRBJ2-5
TGTGCCAGCAGCTTGGTAAAGGAGGAGACCCAGTACTTC
CASSLVKEETQYF
>TRBD2|TRBV30|NA|TRBJ2-1
TGTGCCTGGAGTCCGACTAGCGGGAGGACCTCCTACAATGAGCAGTTCTTC
CAWSPTSGRTSYNEQFF
>TRBD1|TRBV10-2|NA|TRBJ1-2
TGCGCCAGCAGTGAAATCCGGACAGGGTGGTATGGCTACACCTTC
CASSEIRTGWYGYTF
>TRBD1|TRBV4-1|NA|TRBJ2-6
TGCGCCAGCAGCCAGCCGACGGGGCTAGGGACAGGGGGTCCTGGGGCCAACGTCCTGACTTTC
CASSQPTGLGTGGPGANVLTF
>NA|TRBV11-2|NA|TRBJ2-1
TGTGCCAGCAGCCCGGGGGACCCCTACAATGAGCAGTTCTTC
CASSPGDPYNEQFF
>NA|TRBV9|NA|TRBJ2-1
TGTGCCAGCAGCGTAGTTCCGGGAAATGAGCAGTTCTTC
CASSVVPGNEQFF
>NA|TRBV5-1|NA|TRBJ1-5
TGCGCCAGCAGCTGGGCTGGCAGAGTTGAATTTAGCAATCAGCCCCAGCATTTT
CASSWAGRVEFSNQPQHF
>NA|TRBV19|NA|TRBJ1-2
TGTGCCAGTAGCCTTTCTGAACAGGGCGTCTATGGCTACACCTTC
CASSLSEQGVYGYTF
>TRBD1|TRBV6-6|NA|TRBJ1-1
TGTGCCAGCAGTGACAGACAGGGGGTGTACACTGAAGCTTTCTTT
CASSDRQGVYTEAFF
>TRBD1|TRBV19|NA|TRBJ1-1
TGTGCCAGTAGCCCCACAGGGGGCGTATGGGGCACTGAAGCTTTCTTT
CASSPTGGVWGTEAFF
>NA|TRBV18|NA|TRBJ2-1
TGTGCCAGCTCCCCCGTTCGGGCCATAGCCCCGGGGAATGAGCAGTTCTTC
CASSPVRAIAPGNEQFF
>NA|TRBV6-5|NA|TRBJ2-6
TGTGCCAGCAGATTAGCAGGGGCCAACGTCCTGACTTTC
CASRLAGANVLTF
>NA|TRBV20-1|NA|TRBJ2-2
TGCAGTGCTATGGGAGTTAGGGAGCTGTTTTTT
CSAMGVRELFF
>NA|TRBV28|NA|TRBJ1-4
TGTGCCAGCAGTTTACGTCCCAGACAATCAACTAATGAAAAACTGTTTTTT
CASSLRPRQSTNEKLFF
>NA|TRBV27|NA|TRBJ2-7
TGTGCCAGCAGTCCGTACACAGGGACCTACGAGCAGTACTTC
CASSPYTGTYEQYF
>TRBD2|TRBV6-1|NA|TRBJ2-1
TGTGCCAGCAAGAGACTAGCCGACGGCAATGAGCAGTTCTTC
CASKRLADGNEQFF
>NA|TRBV4-2|NA|TRBJ1-5
TGTGCCAGCAGCCAGGAGGGGATTGGCAATCAGCCCCAGCATTTT
CASSQEGIGNQPQHF
>NA|TRBV6-6|NA|TRBJ1-2
TGTGCCAGCAGTTTCAAACAGGGAGACTATGGCTACACCTTC
CASSFKQGDYGYTF
>TRBD2|TRBV5-1|NA|TRBJ2-2
TGCGCCAGCAGCTCTAGCGGGACCGGAACCGGGGAGCTGTTTTTT
CASSSSGTGTGELFF
>TRBD1|TRBV4-2|NA|TRBJ1-2
TGTGCCAGCAGCCAAGATCAGGGGGGCGTCTATGGCTACACCTTC
CASSQDQGGVYGYTF
>NA|TRBV14|NA|TRBJ2-5
TGTGCCAGCAGCCTCGTAGACGCTAGCGAGGGCCAAGAGACCCAGTACTTC
CASSLVDASEGQETQYF
>NA|TRBV6-1|NA|TRBJ2-7
TGTGCCAGCAGGGAGGGGCCGGGGTTGACCTACGAGCAGTACTTC
CASREGPGLTYEQYF
>TRBD2|TRBV6-6|few|TRBJ2-1
TGTGCCAGCAGTCCCAGACTAGCGGGGAACGGGAATGAGCAGTTCTTC
CASSPRLAGNGNEQFF
>NA|TRBV5-1|NA|TRBJ2-7
TGCGCCAGCTCCACGGAGGATGACGAGCAGTACTTC
CASSTEDDEQYF
>TRBD1|TRBV5-4|NA|TRBJ2-3
TGTGCCAGCAGCAGCAGGGACAGGGGTTCAGATACGCAGTATTTT
CASSSRDRGSDTQYF
>NA|TRBV5-1|NA|TRBJ2-2
TGCGCCAGCAGCTTGGAACGAGGGAACACCGGGGAGCTGTTTTTT
CASSLERGNTGELFF
>TRBD1|TRBV5-5|NA|TRBJ2-7
TGTGCCAGCATCCCACCGGGACAGATCAACGAGCAGTACTTC
CASIPPGQINEQYF
>NA|TRBV5-6|NA|TRBJ1-3
TGTGCCAGCAGTACGGGAGGAGGAAACACCATATATTTT
CASSTGGGNTIYF
>NA|TRBV7-7|once|TRBJ2-5
TGTGCTAGCGGGCCAGGGGTCGAGACCCAGTACTTC
CASGPGVETQYF
>TRBD1|TRBV29-1|NA|TRBJ2-1
TGCAGCTCCCGACAGGGGCAATACAATGAGCAGTTCTTC
CSSRQGQYNEQFF
>NA|TRBV6-5|NA|TRBJ2-7
TGTGCCAGCAGTTCAGGGGGGCTGGGCGAGCAGTACTTC
CASSSGGLGEQYF
>NA|TRBV11-2|NA|TRBJ2-4
TGTGCCAGCAGCCCCCCAGGATTAGCCAAAAACATTCAGTACTTC
CASSPPGLAKNIQYF
>NA|TRBV23-1|NA|TRBJ1-1
TGCGCCAGCAGGACAGGATTCATGGGAAACACTGAAGCTTTCTTT
CASRTGFMGNTEAFF
>NA|TRBV5-4|NA|TRBJ2-6
TGTGCCAGCAGCTTAATGGCAGGGTGGATCTCTGGGGCCAACGTCCTGACTTTC
CASSLMAGWISGANVLTF
>TRBD2|TRBV2|NA|TRBJ2-5
TGTGCCAGCAGGGAAGCCTCCCTAGCGGGGGCGGGGGGGACCCAGTACTTC
CASREASLAGAGGTQYF
>TRBD1|TRBV5-1|NA|TRBJ2-2
TGCGCCAGCAGCTTGGTACAGGGGGCTAACGGGGAGCTGTTTTTT
CASSLVQGANGELFF